The 17 T cell receptor beta chains given below trace back to one sample, sequenced in a study of cytomegalovirus exposure and HLA in healthy donors. It was with 60 Vbeta and 13 Jbeta primers that the PCR ran. Libraries were prepared by immunoSEQ multiplex PCR; TCRdb keeps only in-frame clonotypes and omits some of them. The top ten hold 13% of the sample, which has over 150,000 clones, about 78% seen once. Sequencing used PBMCs. The receptors derive from a woman in her forties or fifties in good health and CMV-seropositive.

The chain links TRBV10-3 to TRBJ1-2, with D perhaps matching TRBD1 (5 bases). The CDR3 runs 16 residues. CDR1 and CDR2 from the germline V gene are ENHRY and SYGVKD. The ends were cut back, 2 bases at V and 8 bases at J, with 21 bases in the middle. This chain's CDR3 is CAISETNGGKYGGYTF. The CDR3 DNA reads TGTGCCATCAGTGAGACCAACGGGGGTAAATATGGAGGCTACACCTTC.

The J gene is TRBJ2-3, the V gene TRBV15, with D maybe TRBD1 (6 bases). Trimming pared 0 bases from V and 6 bases from J, leaving 10 bases between. The CDR3 is 14 amino acids. Germline-derived CDR1 and CDR2 are LNHNV and YYDKDF (reference sequence). This CDR3 is CATSRDPGDDTQYF. The CDR3 nucleotides read TGTGCCACCAGCAGAGATCCAGGGGACGATACGCAGTATTTT.

The chain has TRBV12-5 and TRBJ2-5, with 7 bases aligning to TRBD2. Trimming removed 0 bases from V and 5 bases from J; junction bases left unmatched: 15. CDR1 and CDR2 from the germline V gene are LGHNT and FRNRAP. This CDR3 is built from 18 residues. CDR3 amino acids: CASGLVLTTSPEGETQYF. The CDR3 bases are TGTGCTAGTGGTTTGGTACTCACGACTAGCCCGGAGGGGGAGACCCAGTACTTC.

The gene calls are TRBV7-9 and TRBJ2-2; 10 positions match TRBD1. Trimming took 3 bases from V and 7 from J; bases not matched to a gene: 8. The CDR3 contains 16 residues. Looked up from germline, CDR1 is SEHNR and CDR2 is FQNEAQ (reference sequence). CDR3 region: CASSFLTGGYHGELFF. The DNA of the CDR3 is TGTGCCAGCAGCTTCTTGACAGGGGGCTATCACGGGGAGCTGTTTTTT.

The gene calls are TRBV6-6 and TRBJ2-4; TRBD1 matches at 8 bases. Germline trimming cut 6 bases from V and 5 bases from J; bases unmatched to any gene: 9. The CDR3 is made up of 15 amino acids. Germline V gene sequence: CDR1 MNHNY, CDR2 SVGAGI (reference sequence). For the CDR3, the DNA is TGTGCCAGCAGCTTGGACAGGGCGATAGAAAACATTCAGTACTTC. Translation gives CASSLDRAIENIQYF.

V and J are TRBV11-2 and TRBJ2-5, with 8 bases fitting TRBD2. The last part of the DNA fits TRBJ2-7 better; the J call may be wrong. The germline V gene encodes CDR1 SGHAT and CDR2 FQNNGV. The CDR3 is 14 amino acids. This chain's CDR3 is CASGRRGASYEQYF. The CDR3 nucleotides read TGTGCCAGCGGGAGGCGGGGGGCTTCCTACGAGCAGTACTTC.

This clone was seen just once. The CDR3 spells CASGLVQGGEQFF. CDR3 sequence (DNA): TGTGCTAGTGGTTTGGTACAAGGGGGTGAGCAGTTCTTC. This chain links TRBV12-5 with TRBJ2-1; tentative D call: TRBD1 (6 bases). The CDR3 is 13 amino acids. Germline V gene sequence: CDR1 LGHNT, CDR2 FRNRAP. Between the trimmed V and J ends, which lost 0 bases and 9 bases, there was a span of 9 bases.

The rearrangement links TRBV2 to TRBJ2-2; a possible D gene is TRBD2 (5 bases). Germline values: CDR1 SNHLY, CDR2 FYNNEI. V was trimmed by 6 bases and J by 5 bases, leaving 10 bases between them. CDR3 length equals 13 residues. CDR3 amino acids: CASSVGRTGELFF. DNA of the CDR3: TGTGCCAGCAGCGTGGGGAGAACCGGGGAGCTGTTTTTT.

A few counts support this clone. The chain joins TRBV5-4 to TRBJ2-2, with 8 positions matching TRBD2. Trimming cost V 5 bases and J 4 bases; bases outside gene matches: 7. The CDR3 spans 15 residues. Germline CDR1 reads SGHNT; CDR2 reads YYREEE (reference sequence). CDR3 region: CASRAGTSLTGELFF. CDR3 in DNA: TGTGCCAGCAGGGCCGGGACTAGTCTCACCGGGGAGCTGTTTTTT.

J is TRBJ1-2 and V is TRBV6-6; D possibly corresponds to TRBD1 (5 bases). The CDR3 consists of 12 residues. The germline V and J ends were trimmed by 4 bases and 8 bases, with 11 bases remaining between them. Germline V gene sequence: CDR1 MNHNY, CDR2 SVGAGI (reference sequence). This CDR3 reads CASSSGSLGYTF. CDR3 DNA sequence: TGTGCCAGCAGTTCAGGGTCCCTCGGCTACACCTTC.

This sequence joins TRBV9 and TRBJ2-1; 8 nucleotides agree with TRBD1. Germline assignment: CDR1 SGDLS and CDR2 YYNGEE. V was pared by 2 bases and J by 2 bases, with 9 bases of the junction left unmatched. The CDR3 spans 17 residues. CDR3 residues: CASSVPRTGRPYNEQFF. CDR3 nucleotides: TGTGCCAGCAGCGTTCCTAGGACAGGGAGGCCCTACAATGAGCAGTTCTTC.

Only one count was recorded for this clone. The chain has TRBV2 and TRBJ1-1, with D perhaps matching TRBD1 (5 bases). This CDR3 is built from 13 residues. CDR1 and CDR2 from the germline V gene are SNHLY and FYNNEI. The V and J ends lost 4 bases and 4 bases respectively, with 10 bases between them. CDR3 nucleotides: TGTGCCAGCAGTGGGCAGGGTAGCACTGAAGCTTTCTTT. Translating gives CASSGQGSTEAFF.

The chain carries TRBV7-6 and TRBJ2-2; no clear D gene. V was cut by 1 base and J by 5 bases, with 8 bases left in between. The CDR3 length is 14 residues. Germline loops: CDR1 SGHVS, CDR2 FNYEAQ. CDR3 residues: CASSLDLWTGELFF. CDR3 coding DNA: TGTGCCAGCAGCTTAGACTTGTGGACCGGGGAGCTGTTTTTT.

This chain joins TRBV5-4 and TRBJ2-7; 12 nucleotides agree with TRBD2. The ends lost 4 bases at V and 7 bases at J; junction bases unmatched: 3. The germline gives CDR1 SGHNT, CDR2 YYREEE (reference sequence). CDR3 length: 13 amino acids. The CDR3 reads CASSLAGGLEQYF. CDR3 bases: TGTGCCAGCAGCCTAGCGGGGGGGTTAGAGCAGTACTTC.

This chain uses TRBV10-2 with TRBJ1-5; no clear D. Germline V gene data show CDR1 as WSHSY and CDR2 as SAAADI. The CDR3 is made up of 13 amino acids. V was trimmed by 2 bases and J by 3 bases, leaving 5 bases between them. Written as DNA, the CDR3 is TGCGCCAGCAGTGAGAACTTCAATCAGCCCCAGCATTTT. The encoded protein is CASSENFNQPQHF.

The chain links TRBV18 to TRBJ2-5; D uncertain. Germline V gene sequence: CDR1 KGHSH, CDR2 LQKENI. V lost 3 bases to trimming and J lost 9 bases, with 14 bases between them. This CDR3 has 13 residues. The CDR3 is CASSPGLSDSQYF. The CDR3 DNA is TGTGCCAGCTCACCGGGCCTCTCCGATTCCCAGTACTTC.

This sequence joins TRBV12-2 and TRBJ1-1; the table's D gene call, TRBD1, was not cross checked with the DNA. TRBV12-2 is designated a pseudogene. This CDR3 is built from 13 residues. The CDR3 reads CASRPDRGTEAFF. The CDR3 DNA follows: TGTGCAAGTCGGCCGGACAGGGGCACTGAAGCTTTCTTT.